The next 5 T cell receptor beta chains were all read from a single sample in a study of tumor and adjacent non-tumor tissue in lung cancer. Three rounds of nested PCR, following a modified ARM-PCR protocol, produced the TCRbeta library. TCRdb re-derived calls from the multiplex PCR reads in MiXCR, one entry per CDR3 protein. The data contain approximately 79,000 distinct CDR3 sequences, 76% of them seen just once; the ten biggest clones take up approximately 40%. The template was RNA from unsorted bulk tissue. The normal lung tissue was taken more than 3 cm from the tumor edge. The sequencing input was distant non-tumor lung tissue. The receptors originated from a man between 70 and 80 years old with non-small cell lung cancer.

In this sample, this clonotype turned up once. This CDR3 is missing its conserved last phenylalanine or tryptophan, likely due to a read error. No DNA is shown, since the ends of the CDR3 on it are uncertain; the CDR3 is the one TCRdb lists. This chain uses TRBV6-1 with TRBJ2-1; no DNA check was done on the table's D call, TRBD2. Germline CDR1 and CDR2: MNHNS and SASEGT. The CDR3 adds up to 16 amino acids, both ends counted. CDR3 amino acids: CARSDMIEGGNNEKLL.

This chain links TRBV11-3 with TRBJ2-2; D is unclear. The CDR3 extends over 12 amino acids. Trimming took 10 bases from V and 6 from J, leaving 12 bases between them. From germline, CDR1 is SGHNT and CDR2 YENEEA. The CDR3 region has the DNA TGTGCCATTAGCTTAAGCGCCGGGGAGCTGTTTTTT. Protein product: CAISLSAGELFF.

Concerning this clonotype: A much larger clonotype is one base distant, so this may be a read error. DNA for the CDR3: TGTGCCAGCAGCCAAGTTTCGGCGGGGACGAACACCTGGGAGCTGTTTTTT. It specifies CASSQVSAGTNTWELFF. The J gene is TRBJ2-2, the V gene TRBV4-2, with D perhaps matching TRBD2 (6 bases). Looked up from germline, CDR1 is LGHNA and CDR2 is YNFKEQ. This CDR3 has 17 residues.

The chain carries TRBV12-3 or TRBV12-4 and TRBJ1-3, with 9 bases aligning to TRBD1. CDR3 length: 18 residues. The CDR3 nucleotides are TGTGTCATCAGTCGTCCCGGGACAGGGATCGACTCTGGAAACACCATATATTTT. As protein: CVISRPGTGIDSGNTIYF.

As to this clonotype: At one boundary the junction diverges from the germline segment, which might be a read error. V usage is TRBV6-5 and J usage is TRBJ2-1, with 9 positions matching TRBD2. Germline-derived CDR1 and CDR2 are MNHEY and SVGAGI. This CDR3 has 14 residues. The CDR3 is CASNYVAGVCEQFF. The CDR3 nucleotides are TGTGCCAGCAATTACGTAGCGGGAGTATGTGAGCAGTTCTTC.